Sequencing of this T cell receptor (beta chain) was carried out in a study of T cells in Graves' hyperthyroidism and ophthalmopathy. Turning to the study itself: The authors collected peripheral blood at initial diagnosis, before any treatment.

The table lists this clonotype with a few counts. Its target is not known. Using RNA transcripts as the source, TCR beta CDR3 regions were amplified. The HTBI primer set was used in a first-round RT-PCR of the TCR CDR3. From the multiplex PCR reads, TCRdb called clonotypes with MiXCR, one entry per CDR3 protein. Of approximately 530,000 distinct CDR3 sequences in the sample, about 20% were seen once. Ophthalmopathy in the patients scored at least 3 on Clinical Activity Score and at least 4 on NOSPECS grade, lasting under 3 months. Study observations and caveats: Clonotypes that were expanded in thyroid above 0.001 mostly appeared in blood too. In the analysis, a 13 V-J model separated ophthalmopathy from stable hyperthyroidism.

V lost 3 bases and J lost 1; bases outside the gene matches: 8. Per germline, CDR1 SGHVS and CDR2 FQNEAQ. CDR3 size: 16 residues. The clonotype originates from a man in his forties or fifties with Graves' ophthalmopathy. This chain connects TRBV7-8 to TRBJ2-7, with TRBD2 matching over 8 bases. The source material was blood. CDR3 in amino acids: CASSFRPTGGSYEQYF. The CDR3 DNA reads TGTGCCAGCAGCTTCCGCCCGACGGGGGGGTCCTACGAGCAGTACTTC.